Sequencing of this T cell receptor (beta chain) was carried out in a study of control samples from healthy donors and cancer patients. Only in-frame clones appear in the TCRdb table, and some are missing; sequencing was by immunoSEQ multiplex PCR. The table lists fewer than 200,000 clones, about 90% of them singletons. The trim removed 4 bases at V and 14 bases at J, leaving 5 bases unmatched. The CDR3 length is 12 residues. Germline assignment: CDR1 LGHDT and CDR2 YNNKEL (reference sequence). This clone was counted between two and nine times. Sequencing was carried out using blood. The chain joins TRBV3-1 (or the pseudogene TRBV3-2) to TRBJ1-2; 12 positions agree with TRBD1. This receptor was taken from a woman under 40 in good health. CDR3 sequence reads: CASSRDRGLGTF. The CDR3 nucleotides read TGTGCCAGCAGCCGGGACAGGGGGCTAGGGACCTTC.